Below, 24 T cell receptor beta chains from the same sample are listed, as sequenced in a study of human T cells and chemical hapten exposure. TCRdb re-derived calls from the RACE reads in MiXCR, one entry per CDR3 protein. The sample lists around 190,000 distinct CDR3 sequences, 20% to 25% seen once, with 6.7% in the top ten. Documented time point: patch test 1, 2 weeks after DPC sensitization. The treatment: therapeutic diphenylcyclopropenone sensitization with weekly scalp DPC. Sequenced material: whole blood, taken in connection with sensitization to the hapten diphenylcyclopropenone (DPC). The receptors derive from a woman aged 45-65 years with alopecia areata. Some clones in this sample may be carry-over from other donors' samples.

The table lists this clonotype with a few counts. V usage is TRBV10-1 and J usage is TRBJ1-6; 7 bases are shared with TRBD1. The CDR3 has 13 residues. V shed 7 bases, J shed 8 bases, and the junction held 5 bases outside the gene matches. The V gene's germline CDR1 is WNHNN and CDR2 SYGVQD (reference sequence). The CDR3 nucleotides read TGCGCCAGCACCAAAGACAGGGATTCACCCCTCCACTTT. It is translated as CASTKDRDSPLHF.

V and J are TRBV3-1 and TRBJ2-7; either TRBD1 or TRBD2 may fit D (5 bases each). The CDR3 totals 16 residues. Germline values: CDR1 LGHDT, CDR2 YNNKEL (reference sequence). Trimming took 1 base from V and 2 from J, leaving 15 bases between them. The CDR3 DNA is TGTGCCAGCAGCCAAGCCCGGGACCCCGAGGCCTACGAGCAGTACTTC. Translation: CASSQARDPEAYEQYF.

V and J are TRBV20-1 and TRBJ2-1, with 12 nucleotides matching TRBD2. Germline V gives CDR1 DFQATT, CDR2 SNEGSKA (reference sequence). J lost 10 bases, V lost 4 bases, and 11 bases had no gene match. CDR3 length equals 15 residues. The CDR3 DNA sequence: TGCAGTGCTAACGTACTAGCGGGAGGCGAAGGCGAGCAGTTCTTC. Protein sequence: CSANVLAGGEGEQFF.

This clonotype was found a few times. V and J are TRBV24-1 and TRBJ1-5, with D unclear. The CDR3 totals 16 residues. Trimming took off 2 bases at V and 2 bases at J, with 12 bases between the two ends. The germline gives CDR1 KGHDR, CDR2 SFDVKD. In DNA, the CDR3 is TGTGCCACCAGTGATTCCGGGGTATTTGGCAATCAGCCCCAGCATTTT. Protein sequence: CATSDSGVFGNQPQHF.

This clonotype was seen a few times. The genes are TRBV6-5 and TRBJ1-6; D may be TRBD1 (6 bases). This CDR3 comprises 16 residues. V lost 5 bases, J lost 7 bases, and 18 bases lay in between. Germline-derived CDR1 and CDR2 are MNHEY and SVGAGI. DNA for the CDR3: TGTGCCAGCAGTGGTAGGGGGGCCAGGATAAATTCACCCCTCCACTTT. Protein: CASSGRGARINSPLHF.

This clonotype was recorded many times. The rearrangement uses TRBV7-9 and TRBJ1-2, with D maybe TRBD1 (5 bases). The CDR3 consists of 14 residues. Trimming cost V 5 bases and J 5 bases, with 15 bases left between them. In germline, CDR1 is SEHNR, CDR2 FQNEAQ (reference sequence). Written as DNA, the CDR3 is TGTGCCAGCAGCGAGGGGACGGTCAAGTATGGCTACACCTTC. Translated: CASSEGTVKYGYTF.

This clonotype was found a few times. V and J are TRBV20-1 and TRBJ2-7; D assignment may be TRBD1 or TRBD2 (5 bases each). CDR1 is DFQATT and CDR2 is SNEGSKA in the germline V gene (reference sequence). CDR3 length: 14 residues. V lost 5 bases and J 3 bases, leaving 17 bases between the germline ends. The CDR3 protein is CSALLGPANYEQYF. The CDR3 nucleotides are TGCAGTGCTCTCCTGGGACCGGCCAACTACGAGCAGTACTTC.

This clonotype showed up just a few times. The chain carries TRBV3-1 and TRBJ2-2; 10 nucleotides line up with TRBD1. V was pared by 4 bases and J by 5 bases, with 7 bases of the junction left unmatched. Per the germline V gene, CDR1 is LGHDT and CDR2 is YNNKEL (reference sequence). The CDR3 is 16 amino acids. The CDR3 region has the DNA TGTGCCAGCAGCCCCGACAGGGGGCGCATAACCGGGGAGCTGTTTTTT. This gives the protein CASSPDRGRITGELFF.

The chain recombines TRBV29-1 with TRBJ1-1; D remains ambiguous. The CDR3 totals 13 residues. V was cut by 4 bases and J by 0 bases, with 9 bases left in between. CDR1 is SQVTM and CDR2 is ANQGSEA in the germline V gene. In nucleotides, the CDR3 is TGCAGCGTTGGAAGGGATATGAACACTGAAGCTTTCTTT. The encoded protein is CSVGRDMNTEAFF.

This chain uses TRBV10-3 with TRBJ2-2, with 8 bases that match TRBD2. In germline, CDR1 is ENHRY, CDR2 SYGVKD. The trim removed 5 bases at V and 3 bases at J, leaving 8 bases unmatched. The CDR3 spans 16 residues. The CDR3 DNA follows: TGTGCCATCAGTATCGAGACTAGCGCCTACACCGGGGAGCTGTTTTTT. It yields the protein CAISIETSAYTGELFF.

This clonotype showed up just a few times. The rearrangement uses TRBV28 and TRBJ1-5; 8 bases match TRBD1. The ends lost 6 bases at V and 2 bases at J; junction bases unmatched: 6. CDR3 size: 15 residues. Germline assignment: CDR1 MDHEN and CDR2 SYDVKM. CDR3 sequence reads: CASSHRGQGNQPQHF. In nucleotides, the CDR3 is TGTGCCAGCAGCCACCGGGGACAGGGCAATCAGCCCCAGCATTTT.

This clonotype was seen a few times. The gene calls are TRBV19 and TRBJ1-4; 7 bases map to TRBD1. Germline V gives CDR1 LNHDA, CDR2 SQIVND (reference sequence). V lost 2 bases and J lost 5; bases outside the gene matches: 14. This CDR3 has 18 amino acids. DNA of the CDR3: TGTGCCAGTAGTATACCCAAGGGGGCCCGGACCGTCAATGAAAAACTGTTTTTT. This encodes CASSIPKGARTVNEKLFF.

This clonotype was seen a handful of times. The chain couples TRBV7-6 to TRBJ1-1; D is uncertain. This CDR3 contains 13 residues. CDR1 is SGHVS and CDR2 is FNYEAQ in the germline V gene. Trimming shortened V by 7 bases and J by 0 bases, and 9 bases separated the two germline ends. The CDR3 loop reads CASIQGLNTEAFF. The CDR3 DNA sequence: TGTGCCAGCATACAAGGGCTGAACACTGAAGCTTTCTTT.

This rearrangement joins TRBV6-5 to TRBJ1-1, with 8 positions matching TRBD1. Germline trimming cut 7 bases from V and 4 bases from J; bases unmatched to any gene: 5. Germline V CDR1 and CDR2: MNHEY, SVGAGI. This CDR3 is built from 13 residues. The CDR3 DNA follows: TGTGCCAGCACCTCAGGGGGCCGCACTGAAGCTTTCTTT. The encoded protein is CASTSGGRTEAFF.

J is TRBJ2-7 and V is TRBV5-1; 7 bases align to TRBD1. Germline V gives CDR1 SGHRS, CDR2 YFSETQ. This CDR3 has 15 amino acids. V was clipped by 0 bases and J by 1 base; unmatched bases: 4. Here the CDR3 DNA reads TGCGCCAGCAGCTTGGTAAGGGGGCGATCCTACGAGCAGTACTTC. It is translated as CASSLVRGRSYEQYF.

This clonotype was detected a few times. The chain carries TRBV7-8 and TRBJ2-5, with D possibly matching TRBD1 (6 bases). The germline gives CDR1 SGHVS, CDR2 FQNEAQ. The CDR3 contains 14 residues. The germline V and J ends were trimmed by 5 bases and 1 base, with 11 bases remaining between them. The CDR3 spells CASSRTEIQETQYF. The DNA for the CDR3 is TGTGCCAGCAGCAGGACAGAAATCCAAGAGACCCAGTACTTC.

V usage is TRBV12-3 or TRBV12-4 and J usage is TRBJ1-2, with 8 bases fitting TRBD1. The V segment lost 3 bases and the J segment 3 bases; nucleotides outside the gene matches: 3. This CDR3 is built from 14 residues. In DNA, the CDR3 is TGTGCCAGCAGTTTTACAGGGGGTCACTATGGCTACACCTTC. Encoded protein: CASSFTGGHYGYTF.

This clonotype was counted between two and nine times. The chain combines TRBV10-3 with TRBJ2-7; no reliable D call. Between the trimmed V and J ends, which lost 10 bases and 7 bases, there was a span of 17 bases. CDR1 and CDR2 from the germline V gene are ENHRY and SYGVKD. There are 12 residues in the CDR3. CDR3 residues: CATSGPRKEQYF. Written as DNA, the CDR3 is TGTGCCACAAGTGGGCCAAGGAAGGAGCAGTACTTC.

The chain carries TRBV15 and TRBJ2-7; perhaps TRBD1 as D (5 bases). Trimming took off 0 bases at V and 0 bases at J, with 9 bases between the two ends. Germline loops: CDR1 LNHNV, CDR2 YYDKDF (reference sequence). CDR3 length: 15 amino acids. Here the CDR3 reads CATSRDRVNSYEQYF. CDR3 nucleotide sequence: TGTGCCACCAGCAGAGACAGGGTCAACTCCTACGAGCAGTACTTC.

This clonotype turned up a few times. This chain joins TRBV29-1 and TRBJ2-5, with 7 bases lining up with TRBD2. This CDR3 comprises 13 residues. After removal of 6 bases from V and 5 bases from J, the junction contained 9 bases not matched to a gene. Germline CDR1 SQVTM, CDR2 ANQGSEA. The CDR3 region has the DNA TGCAGCGTCCAGATGGCGGGAGCTGAGACCCAGTACTTC. Translated, it gives CSVQMAGAETQYF.

This clonotype was seen many times. The chain is built from TRBV6-4 and TRBJ2-3; D is ambiguous. CDR1 is MRHNA and CDR2 is SNTAGT in the germline V gene. The V end was cut by 3 bases, the J end by 2 bases, with 6 bases between. CDR3 length equals 13 residues. CDR3 nucleotide sequence: TGTGCCAGCAGTGAGGTCCCCACAGATACGCAGTATTTT. Encoded protein: CASSEVPTDTQYF.

This clonotype was detected only a few times. The V gene is TRBV5-1, the J gene TRBJ2-1; 8 bases match TRBD2. Losses at the gene ends were 1 base for V and 10 bases for J; bases not matched to a gene: 10. In germline, CDR1 is SGHRS, CDR2 YFSETQ. The CDR3 covers 15 residues. CDR3 nucleotide sequence: TGCGCCAGCAGCTTGACGGGAGGGCCAGATAGGGAGCAGTTCTTC. It translates to CASSLTGGPDREQFF.

J is TRBJ1-1 and V is TRBV10-2, with D perhaps matching TRBD1 (6 bases). The length of the CDR3 is 13 residues. Per the germline V gene, CDR1 is WSHSY and CDR2 is SAAADI. V was clipped by 7 bases and J by 4 bases, with 13 bases between them. CDR3: CASKRDISTEAFF. The CDR3 DNA is TGCGCCAGCAAGAGGGACATTAGCACTGAAGCTTTCTTT.

This chain links TRBV7-2 with TRBJ2-1; the D is unclear. Germline V gene sequence: CDR1 SGHTA, CDR2 FQGNSA. The CDR3 runs 15 residues. Trimming took off 2 bases at V and 2 bases at J, with 10 bases between the two ends. The CDR3 sequence: CASSLSAEAYNEQFF. The CDR3 nucleotides read TGTGCCAGCAGCTTATCTGCGGAAGCCTACAATGAGCAGTTCTTC. Complete variable domain (other parts from reference TRBV7-2 and TRBJ2-1): GAGVSQSPSNKVTEKGKDVELRCDPISGHTALYWYRQSLGQGLEFLIYFQGNSAPDKSGLPSDRFSAERTGGSVSTLTIQRTQQEDSAVYLCASSLSAEAYNEQFFGPGTRLTVL.